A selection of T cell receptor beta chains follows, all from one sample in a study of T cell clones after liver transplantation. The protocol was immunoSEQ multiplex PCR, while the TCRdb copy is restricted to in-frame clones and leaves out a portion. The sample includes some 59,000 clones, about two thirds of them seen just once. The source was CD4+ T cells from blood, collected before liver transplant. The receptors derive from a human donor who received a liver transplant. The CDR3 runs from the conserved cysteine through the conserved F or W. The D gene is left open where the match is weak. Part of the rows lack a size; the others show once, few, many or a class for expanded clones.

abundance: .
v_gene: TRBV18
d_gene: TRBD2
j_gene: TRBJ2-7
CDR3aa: CASSLSGGSYEQYF
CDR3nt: TGTGCCAGCTCACTATCCGGGGGGTCCTACGAGCAGTACTTC

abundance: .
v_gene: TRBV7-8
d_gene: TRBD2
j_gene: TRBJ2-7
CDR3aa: CASSSPGTSFYEQYF
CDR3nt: TGTGCCAGCAGCTCCCCCGGGACTAGCTTCTACGAGCAGTACTTC

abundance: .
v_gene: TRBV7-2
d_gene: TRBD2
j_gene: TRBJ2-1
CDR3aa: CASSLLAGGRGEQFF
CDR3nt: TGTGCCAGCAGCTTGTTAGCGGGGGGGCGCGGTGAGCAGTTCTTC

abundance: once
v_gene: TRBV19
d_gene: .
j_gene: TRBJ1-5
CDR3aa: CASSMVLGTGFDSNQPQHF
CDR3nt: TGTGCCAGTAGTATGGTATTGGGTACGGGGTTTGATAGCAATCAGCCCCAGCATTTT

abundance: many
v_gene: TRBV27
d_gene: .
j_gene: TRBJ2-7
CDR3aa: CASSVREGAYEQYF
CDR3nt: TGTGCCAGCAGTGTCAGAGAAGGAGCCTACGAGCAGTACTTC

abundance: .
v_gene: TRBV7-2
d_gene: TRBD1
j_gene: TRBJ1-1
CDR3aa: CASSRQGNTEAFF
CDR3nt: TGTGCCAGCAGCCGACAGGGGAACACTGAAGCTTTCTTT

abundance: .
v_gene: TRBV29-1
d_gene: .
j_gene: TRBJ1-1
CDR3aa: CSVDTGRNTEAFF
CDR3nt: TGCAGCGTTGACACGGGGAGGAACACTGAAGCTTTCTTT

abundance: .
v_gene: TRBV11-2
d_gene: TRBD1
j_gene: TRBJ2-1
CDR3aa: CASSLGQGVHNEQFF
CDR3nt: TGTGCCAGCAGCCTGGGACAGGGCGTCCACAATGAGCAGTTCTTC

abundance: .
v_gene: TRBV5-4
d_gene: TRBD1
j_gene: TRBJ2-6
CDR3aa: CASRVGTGAGANVLTF
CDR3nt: TGTGCCAGCAGGGTGGGTACAGGGGCTGGGGCCAACGTCCTGACTTTC

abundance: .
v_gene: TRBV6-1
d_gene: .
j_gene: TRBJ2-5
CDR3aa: CASKNKGGETQYF
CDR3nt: TGTGCCAGCAAAAACAAGGGAGGAGAGACCCAGTACTTC

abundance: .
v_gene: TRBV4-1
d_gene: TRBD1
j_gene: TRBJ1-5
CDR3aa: CASSQVGKGGPMPQHF
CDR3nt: TGCGCCAGCAGCCAAGTGGGTAAAGGGGGCCCAATGCCCCAGCATTTT

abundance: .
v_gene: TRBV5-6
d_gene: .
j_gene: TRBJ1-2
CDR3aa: CASRSWNYGYTF
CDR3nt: TGTGCCAGCAGGAGCTGGAACTATGGCTACACCTTC

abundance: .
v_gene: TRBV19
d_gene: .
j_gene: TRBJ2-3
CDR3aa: CASSPREGTQYF
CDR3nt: TGTGCCAGTAGTCCCAGGGAAGGTACGCAGTATTTT

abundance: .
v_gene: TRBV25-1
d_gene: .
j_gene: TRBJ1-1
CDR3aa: CASSGRATEAFF
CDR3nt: TGTGCCAGCAGTGGCAGGGCCACTGAAGCTTTCTTT

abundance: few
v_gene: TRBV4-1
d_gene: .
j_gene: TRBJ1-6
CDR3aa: CASSRRVRGVDSPLHF
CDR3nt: TGCGCCAGCAGCCGCAGGGTAAGGGGTGTCGATTCACCCCTCCACTTT

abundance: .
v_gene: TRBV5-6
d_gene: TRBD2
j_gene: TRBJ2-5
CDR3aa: CASSFNGGAAETQYF
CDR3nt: TGTGCCAGCAGCTTTAACGGGGGGGCCGCAGAGACCCAGTACTTC

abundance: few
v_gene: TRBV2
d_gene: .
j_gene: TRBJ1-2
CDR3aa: CASSERQVYGYTF
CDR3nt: TGTGCCAGCAGTGAAAGACAGGTCTATGGCTACACCTTC

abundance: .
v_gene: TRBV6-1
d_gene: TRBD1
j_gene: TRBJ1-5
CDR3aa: CACTGDNQPQHF
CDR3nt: TGTGCCTGCACAGGGGATAATCAGCCCCAGCATTTT

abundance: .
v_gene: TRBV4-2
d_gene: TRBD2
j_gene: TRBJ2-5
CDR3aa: CASSQDGLAGEKYF
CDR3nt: TGTGCCAGCAGCCAAGATGGACTAGCGGGGGAGAAGTACTTC

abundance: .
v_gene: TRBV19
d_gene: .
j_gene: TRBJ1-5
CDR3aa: CASSIWRRGGNQPQHF
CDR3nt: TGTGCCAGTAGTATATGGCGAAGGGGTGGCAATCAGCCCCAGCATTTT

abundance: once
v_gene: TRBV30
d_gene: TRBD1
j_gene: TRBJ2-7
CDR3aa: CAWSPGGTGVEQYF
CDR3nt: TGTGCCTGGAGCCCCGGCGGGACAGGGGTCGAGCAGTACTTC

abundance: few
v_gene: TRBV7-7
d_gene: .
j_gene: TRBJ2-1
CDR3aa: CASSLTGSPHTEQFF
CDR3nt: TGTGCTAGCAGCTTAACAGGGTCTCCCCACACTGAGCAGTTCTTC

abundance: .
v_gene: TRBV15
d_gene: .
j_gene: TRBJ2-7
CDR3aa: CATSREGGAYYEQYF
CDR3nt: TGTGCCACCAGCAGAGAGGGCGGGGCCTACTACGAGCAGTACTTC

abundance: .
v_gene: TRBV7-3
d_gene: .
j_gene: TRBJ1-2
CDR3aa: CASSYDSNYGYTF
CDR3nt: TGTGCCAGCAGCTATGACAGTAACTATGGCTACACCTTC

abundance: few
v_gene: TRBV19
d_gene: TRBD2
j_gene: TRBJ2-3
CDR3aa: CASSIGAGRADTQYF
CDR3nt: TGTGCCAGTAGTATAGGCGCAGGGAGGGCAGATACGCAGTATTTT

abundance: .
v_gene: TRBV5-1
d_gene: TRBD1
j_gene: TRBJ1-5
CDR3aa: CASSLGTGNGQPQHF
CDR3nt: TGCGCCAGCAGCTTGGGGACAGGGAACGGGCAGCCCCAGCATTTT

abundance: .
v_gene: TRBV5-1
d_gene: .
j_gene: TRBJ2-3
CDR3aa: CASSLEGGTDTQYF
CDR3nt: TGCGCCAGCAGCTTGGAAGGGGGAACAGATACGCAGTATTTT

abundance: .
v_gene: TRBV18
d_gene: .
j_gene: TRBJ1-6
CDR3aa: CASSPAGGDNSPLHF
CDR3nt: TGTGCCAGCTCACCCGCGGGGGGCGATAATTCACCCCTCCACTTT

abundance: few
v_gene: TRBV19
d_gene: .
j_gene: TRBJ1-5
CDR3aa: CASKNDGLSNQPQHF
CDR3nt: TGTGCCAGTAAAAACGACGGACTCAGCAATCAGCCCCAGCATTTT

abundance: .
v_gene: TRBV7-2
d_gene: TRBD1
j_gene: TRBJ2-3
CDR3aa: CASSLDRGTDTQYF
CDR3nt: TGTGCCAGCAGCTTAGACAGGGGAACAGATACGCAGTATTTT

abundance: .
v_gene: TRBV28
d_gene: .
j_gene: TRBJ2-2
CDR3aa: CASSFGSANTGELFF
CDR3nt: TGTGCCAGCAGTTTCGGTAGCGCGAACACCGGGGAGCTGTTTTTT

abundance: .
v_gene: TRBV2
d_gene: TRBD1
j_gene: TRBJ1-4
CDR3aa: CASSGDRVGEKLFF
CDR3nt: TGTGCCAGCAGTGGGGACAGGGTGGGGGAAAAACTGTTTTTT

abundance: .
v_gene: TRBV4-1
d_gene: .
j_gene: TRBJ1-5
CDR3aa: CASSQREQGNNQPQHF
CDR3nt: TGCGCCAGCAGCCAGAGAGAACAGGGAAACAATCAGCCCCAGCATTTT

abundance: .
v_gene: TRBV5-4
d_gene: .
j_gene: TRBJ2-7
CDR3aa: CASSYRDSYEQYF
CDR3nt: TGTGCCAGCAGCTACAGGGACTCCTACGAGCAGTACTTC

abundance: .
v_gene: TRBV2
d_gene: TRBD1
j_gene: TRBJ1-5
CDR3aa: CASSETGGHGNQPQHF
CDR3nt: TGTGCCAGCAGTGAGACAGGGGGCCATGGCAATCAGCCCCAGCATTTT

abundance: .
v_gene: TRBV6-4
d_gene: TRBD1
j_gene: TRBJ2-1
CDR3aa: CASSPRTGTGLNEQFF
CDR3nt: TGTGCCAGCTCTCCACGAACCGGGACAGGATTAAATGAGCAGTTCTTC

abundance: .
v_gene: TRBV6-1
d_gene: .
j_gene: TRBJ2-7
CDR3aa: CASNAFPTPYEQYF
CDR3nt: TGTGCCAGCAATGCTTTCCCGACACCCTACGAGCAGTACTTC

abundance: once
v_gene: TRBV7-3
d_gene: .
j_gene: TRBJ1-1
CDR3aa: CASSLSEGTEAFF
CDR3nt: TGTGCCAGCAGCTTATCGGAGGGAACTGAAGCTTTCTTT

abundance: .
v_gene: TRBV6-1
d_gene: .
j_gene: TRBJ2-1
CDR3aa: CASSVNPGYNEQFF
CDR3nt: TGTGCCAGCAGTGTCAATCCCGGCTACAATGAGCAGTTCTTC

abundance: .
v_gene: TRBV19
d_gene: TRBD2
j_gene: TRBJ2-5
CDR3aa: CASSIGGAGGRETQYF
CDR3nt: TGTGCCAGTAGTATAGGGGGAGCGGGGGGGCGAGAGACCCAGTACTTC

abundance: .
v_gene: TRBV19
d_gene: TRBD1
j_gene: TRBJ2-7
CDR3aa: CASSIDGTGTSPYEQYF
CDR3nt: TGTGCCAGTAGTATAGATGGGACAGGGACATCCCCCTACGAGCAGTACTTC

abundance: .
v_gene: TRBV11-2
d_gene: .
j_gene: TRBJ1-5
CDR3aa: CASSLERVGNQPQHF
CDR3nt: TGTGCCAGCAGCTTAGAGAGGGTCGGTAATCAGCCCCAGCATTTT

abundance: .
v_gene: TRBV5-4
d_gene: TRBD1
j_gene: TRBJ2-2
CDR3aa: CASSQGQSNTGELFF
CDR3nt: TGTGCCAGCAGCCAGGGACAGTCGAACACCGGGGAGCTGTTTTTT

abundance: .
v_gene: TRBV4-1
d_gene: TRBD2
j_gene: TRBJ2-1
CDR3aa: CASSQLALAGDIIEQFF
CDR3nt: TGCGCCAGCAGCCAACTAGCCCTAGCGGGGGATATTATTGAGCAGTTCTTC

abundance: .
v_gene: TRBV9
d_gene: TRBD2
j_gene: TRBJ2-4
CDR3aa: CASSPTLAGPNIQNIQYF
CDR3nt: TGTGCCAGCAGCCCCACCCTAGCGGGGCCAAATATTCAAAACATTCAGTACTTC

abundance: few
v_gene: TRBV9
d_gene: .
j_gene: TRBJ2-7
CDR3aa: CASSPSPTAYEQYF
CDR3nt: TGTGCCAGCAGCCCGTCACCGACAGCCTACGAGCAGTACTTC

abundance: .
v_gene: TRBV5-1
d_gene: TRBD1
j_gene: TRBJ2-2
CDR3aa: CASSQRQGNTGELFF
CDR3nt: TGCGCCAGCAGTCAAAGACAGGGAAACACCGGGGAGCTGTTTTTT

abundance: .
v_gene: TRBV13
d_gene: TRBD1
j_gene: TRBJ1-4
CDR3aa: CASSLDRGRFNEKLFF
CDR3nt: TGTGCCAGCAGCTTAGACAGGGGGCGGTTCAATGAAAAACTGTTTTTT

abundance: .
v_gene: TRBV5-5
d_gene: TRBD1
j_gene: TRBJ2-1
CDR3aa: CASSLWDRVNEQFF
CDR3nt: TGTGCCAGCAGCTTGTGGGACAGGGTCAATGAGCAGTTCTTC

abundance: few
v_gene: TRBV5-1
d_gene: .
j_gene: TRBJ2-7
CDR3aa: CASSLNGGSSYEQYF
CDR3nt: TGCGCCAGCAGCTTGAACGGCGGTAGCTCCTACGAGCAGTACTTC

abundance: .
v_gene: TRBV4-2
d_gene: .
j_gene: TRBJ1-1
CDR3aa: CASSNRGGAAEAFF
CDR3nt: TGTGCCAGCAGTAACCGAGGGGGGGCCGCTGAAGCTTTCTTT

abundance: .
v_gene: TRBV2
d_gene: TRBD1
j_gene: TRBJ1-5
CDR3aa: CASNSDRGQGQPQHF
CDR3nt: TGTGCCAGCAATTCCGACAGGGGGCAAGGGCAGCCCCAGCATTTT